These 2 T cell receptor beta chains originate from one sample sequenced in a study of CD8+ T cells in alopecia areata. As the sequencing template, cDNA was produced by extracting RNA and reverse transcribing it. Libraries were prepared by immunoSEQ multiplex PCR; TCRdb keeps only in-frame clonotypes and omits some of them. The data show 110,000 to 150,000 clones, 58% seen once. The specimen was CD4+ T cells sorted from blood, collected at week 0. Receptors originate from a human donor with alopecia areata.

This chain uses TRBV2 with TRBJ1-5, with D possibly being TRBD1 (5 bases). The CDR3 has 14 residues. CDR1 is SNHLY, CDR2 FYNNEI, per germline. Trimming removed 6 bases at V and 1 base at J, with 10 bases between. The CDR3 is CASRGEVSNQPQHF. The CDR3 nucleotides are TGTGCCAGCAGGGGGGAGGTAAGCAATCAGCCCCAGCATTTT.

The CDR3 DNA follows: TGTGCCAGCAGCAAAACTGCAGGGATTTCTGGGGCCAACGTCCTGACTTTC. Translated: CASSKTAGISGANVLTF. The chain has TRBV7-6 and TRBJ2-6, with D maybe TRBD1 (5 bases). Germline CDR1 is SGHVS and CDR2 is FNYEAQ. The CDR3 is 17 residues long. Trimming cost V 5 bases and J 1 base, with 15 bases left between them.